This TCR beta chain appears in the sequencing data of a study of blood T cells in healthy people across ages (dated by TCRdb to about 2015). With regard to the full study: In model experiments, roughly one uniquely barcoded TCR beta cDNA molecule per two T cells was captured by template switching. Using deep sequencing normalized with unique cDNA molecular identifiers, the study measured how TCR beta repertoire diversity changes with age. Donors were grouped into four age groups: young (average roughly 16 years), middle-aged (roughly 37), aged (around 62) and long-lived (approximately 81). Donors of different ages were randomly distributed across sequencing lanes to avoid experimental bias. For two donors (one aged 18 to 29 and one aged 80 or older), the study analyzed two additional independent replicas of 1 million unique cDNA reads from the same blood draw. Beyond this particular receptor, the publication reports: Observed TCR beta diversity per million T cells fell roughly linearly with age, and a significant reduction was already apparent by age around 40. Compared with the aged group, more naive CD4+ T cells, fewer expanded clones and increased TCR diversity were shown by the long-lived group, suggesting age selection. Bulk unsorted PBMC profiling prevented conclusive comparison of naive and antigen-experienced compartments. A strong correlation was found between observed TCR beta diversity and the percentage of naive T cells measured by flow cytometry. The CMV infection status of donors was not known, potentially confounding age-related changes in expanded clonotypes. Total diversity estimates from one million sequenced T cells were considered lower bounds and underestimates.

Systemically healthy Caucasian individuals from Russia, some 38 in total and aged about 6 to 90 years, were included as donors. Around 9.8 milliliters of peripheral blood were collected from each donor into EDTA-treated Vacutainer tubes. Ficoll-Paque density-gradient centrifugation was used to isolate PBMCs, with at least 6 million obtained per sample. Total RNA was extracted from PBMCs with Trizol reagent, with at least 6 micrograms obtained per sample. For every donor, an aliquot of PBMCs went through flow cytometry to measure the percentages of naive CD45RAhigh/CD27high T cells. The method behind the library was 5' RACE. The run used an Illumina HiSeq 2500. A second PCR of roughly 6 to 11 cycles was run with a J-beta primer mix and a sample-barcoded 5' primer. A template-switch 5' adaptor carrying 12 random nucleotides introduced a unique molecular identifier onto each TCR beta cDNA molecule. Each sample yielded at least 3 million CDR3-containing paired-end reads. First-strand cDNA synthesis was performed from all RNA using the Mint cDNA synthesis kit, with priming by a TRBC-specific oligonucleotide. All cDNA was treated with uracil-DNA glycosylase and then went through a first 18-cycle PCR with the universal primers M1SS and BC2_uni_R. Per the authors' processing: Normalization of each sample was performed by random selection of 1 million high-quality reads, each carrying a distinct molecular identifier. Instead of being binned into consensus sequences, reads that shared molecular identifiers were thrown out. CDR3 identification, clonotype clustering and error correction used MiTCR with a Q25 quality threshold and the strictest error-elimination algorithm. A nonparametric unseen species model with Euler transformation was used to estimate lower-bound total TCR beta diversity. The raw public reads went through TCRdb reprocessing: fastp at Q25, MiXCR clone calling, in-frame beta chains kept. Every distinct CDR3 protein forms one entry, paired with its most common genes and DNA. V and J calls and clone size were set by TCRdb, not the authors. The sample table records 700,000 to 950,000 distinct CDR3 sequences; more than 45% of these occur just once. The ten most abundant clones make up 20% to 25% of the sample.

As to this clonotype: Its antigen is unknown. Per-base quality was not reported, and no clone a single base away is much larger than it.

The sequenced material came from blood. This TCR was recovered from a man younger than 45 in good health.

The CDR3 sequence is CASSLSTAYNSPLHF. The nucleotides read TGTGCCAGCAGTTTGTCGACAGCTTATAATTCACCCCTCCACTTT. The chain was built from TRBV27 and TRBJ1-6; TRBD1 is possibly the D segment (5 matching bases). Trimming costs V 3 bases and J 4 bases, and their ends lie 10 bases apart. The CDR3 has 15 amino acids, counting the end cysteine and phenylalanine. The sequence is cut down to CDR3 DNA, 45 bases in frame from base 1. From the germline V gene (reference sequence), CDR1 is MNHEY and CDR2 is SMNVEV.